This is a list of T cell receptor beta chains from one sample in a study of identical twins. Via MiXCR, TCRdb re-called the 5' RACE reads, giving one row per CDR3 protein. Of about 340,000 distinct CDR3 sequences in the sample, about 10% were seen once. Material: naive T cells sorted from blood. Receptors were obtained from a woman aged 50 to 60 in good health. Each CDR3 is given with its conserved first and last residue. Each record gives: D gene, V gene, J gene, clone size, CDR3 DNA, CDR3 protein. A D gene is named only where the DNA matches it firmly. Clone sizes are given selectively: once, few, many, or a class where the clone is expanded.

>NA|TRBV10-1|TRBJ2-7|NA
TGCGCCAGCAGCTCAGGGTACTCCAACGAGCAGTACTTC
CASSSGYSNEQYF
>TRBD1|TRBV5-1|TRBJ2-1|few
TGCGCCAGCAGTACCGGGACAGGGCGTCAGGAGGGTGAGCAGTTCTTC
CASSTGTGRQEGEQFF
>TRBD2|TRBV20-1|TRBJ2-1|few
TGCAGTGCCTCCGGGACTAGCGGTCTTGAGCAGTTCTTC
CSASGTSGLEQFF
>NA|TRBV11-2|TRBJ1-2|NA
TGTGCCAGCAGCTTATTAGCCGGGACGGCGGGGACTTCCTACACCTTC
CASSLLAGTAGTSYTF
>NA|TRBV11-2|TRBJ2-1|few
TGTGCCAGCAGCTTAGATGTCAGGCAAGCGCAGTTCTTC
CASSLDVRQAQFF
>NA|TRBV27|TRBJ2-2|few
TGTGCCAGCAGTTTACGGCGGGCCGGGGAGCTGTTTTTT
CASSLRRAGELFF
>NA|TRBV7-9|TRBJ1-1|few
TGTGCCAGCAGCTTAGGAGCTACGAACACTGAAGCTTTCTTT
CASSLGATNTEAFF
>NA|TRBV2|TRBJ1-1|NA
TGTGCCAGCACCGAGACACGTCCCACTGAAGCTTTCTTT
CASTETRPTEAFF
>TRBD2|TRBV5-5|TRBJ2-1|many
TGTGCCAGCAGCTTGAACCTAGCGGGAGTTGGTGAGCAGTTCTTC
CASSLNLAGVGEQFF
>TRBD1|TRBV5-1|TRBJ2-1|few
TGCGCCAGCAGCTTGGTCCCCCGACAGGGTATCGATAATGAGCAGTTCTTC
CASSLVPRQGIDNEQFF
>NA|TRBV29-1|TRBJ2-5|NA
TGCAGCGTTGAGAAGGGAACTCCCCAAGAGACCCAGTACTTC
CSVEKGTPQETQYF
>NA|TRBV7-8|TRBJ2-4|NA
TGTGCCAGCAGCCCCCTACGGGTGGCCCAGCGCCTAAAAAACATTCAGTACTTC
CASSPLRVAQRLKNIQYF
>TRBD2|TRBV4-1|TRBJ2-3|many
TGCGCCAGCAGCCAAACTAGCGCAGCTAGCACAGATACGCAGTATTTT
CASSQTSAASTDTQYF